One and the same sample provided the 7 T cell receptor beta chains below, sequenced in a study of shared clonotypes between healthy human individuals. Naive CD8 cells comprised CD45RO-negative, CCR7-positively selected cells, excluding terminally differentiated effector memory CD45RA+ cells. Some clones are missing from TCRdb's copy, which holds only in-frame ones; the method was immunoSEQ multiplex PCR. Among approximately 2,000,000 clones listed, roughly 93% were seen once. The source material was naive CD8+ T cells from PBMCs. Receptors were obtained from a man aged 18-30 years in good health. Some clones in this sample may be carry-over from other donors' samples.

The rearrangement uses TRBV7-2 and TRBJ2-1; TRBD2 matches 13 bases. The CDR3 is 15 amino acids. Germline CDR1 reads SGHTA; CDR2 reads FQGNSA. J was trimmed by 7 bases and V by 5 bases; bases with no gene match: 5. CDR3 residues: CASSARGLAGNEQFF. In nucleotides, the CDR3 is TGTGCCAGCAGCGCCAGGGGACTAGCGGGAAATGAGCAGTTCTTC.

The chain has TRBV9 and TRBJ2-4; no definite D call. Per the germline V gene, CDR1 is SGDLS and CDR2 is YYNGEE. Trimming took 4 bases from V and 6 from J, leaving 17 bases between them. This CDR3 is built from 15 residues. For the CDR3, the DNA is TGTGCCAGCAGCAACCTCGGTGGCCAGACAAACATTCAGTACTTC. As protein: CASSNLGGQTNIQYF.

This rearrangement joins TRBV27 to TRBJ2-7; 7 bases agree with TRBD1. Germline CDR1 is MNHEY and CDR2 is SMNVEV (reference sequence). The CDR3 loop spans 16 amino acids. V was clipped by 5 bases and J by 0 bases; unmatched bases: 10. The CDR3 loop reads CASSVITGVSSYEQYF. The CDR3, as DNA: TGTGCCAGCAGTGTCATAACAGGGGTAAGCTCCTACGAGCAGTACTTC.

The V and J genes are TRBV10-2 and TRBJ2-2, with D possibly TRBD1 on 5 matching bases. Germline lookup yields CDR1 WSHSY and CDR2 SAAADI. The CDR3 covers 11 residues. Trimming left V 8 bases short and J 7 bases short, with 8 bases between. CDR3 bases: TGCGCCAGCGACAGTGGCGGGGAGCTGTTTTTT. As protein: CASDSGGELFF.

The rearrangement links TRBV10-3 to TRBJ2-2; D is perhaps TRBD1 or TRBD2 (6 bases each). The CDR3 has 17 residues. Germline lookup yields CDR1 ENHRY and CDR2 SYGVKD. V lost 0 bases to trimming and J lost 1 base, with 12 bases between them. The CDR3 sequence: CAISESRGGWNTGELFF. The DNA of the CDR3 is TGTGCCATCAGTGAGTCGAGAGGGGGGTGGAACACCGGGGAGCTGTTTTTT.

This chain joins TRBV5-3 and TRBJ2-2, with D perhaps given as TRBD1 or TRBD2 (5 bases each). TRBV5-3 is designated an ORF whose function remains uncertain. The CDR3 consists of 15 residues. V lost 1 base, J lost 5 bases, and 12 bases lay in between. The CDR3 DNA reads TGTGCCAGAAGCTTGCCGGGGCAACGGACCGGGGAGCTGTTTTTT. This translates into CARSLPGQRTGELFF.

The V and J genes are TRBV28 and TRBJ1-5; 9 positions match TRBD1. The length of the CDR3 is 15 residues. V gave up 6 bases and J gave up 4 bases; unmatched junction bases: 7. Per the germline V gene, CDR1 is MDHEN and CDR2 is SYDVKM. The CDR3 reads CASSMTGGGNQPQHF. CDR3 nucleotide sequence: TGTGCCAGCAGCATGACAGGGGGTGGTAATCAGCCCCAGCATTTT.